The 24 T cell receptor beta chains below were found in one sample sequenced in a study of early stage breast cancer tumors. Libraries were prepared by immunoSEQ multiplex PCR; TCRdb keeps only in-frame clonotypes and omits some of them. The sample lists roughly 57,000 clones, 80% to 95% seen once, with less than 6.5% in the top ten. Specimen: blood. These receptors were taken from an older person with breast cancer.

This clone was seen a handful of times. J is TRBJ2-7 and V is TRBV18, with 15 bases lining up with TRBD2. The V gene end was trimmed by 3 bases and the J gene end by 6 bases; junction bases not matched to a gene: 6. This CDR3 has 16 amino acids. Per the germline V gene, CDR1 is KGHSH and CDR2 is LQKENI. The CDR3 is CASSPGLAGGRREQYF. The CDR3 bases are TGTGCCAGCTCACCTGGACTAGCGGGAGGGCGGCGCGAGCAGTACTTC.

The V call is TRBV4-3, the J call TRBJ1-1; TRBD1 matches 7 bases. Germline V gene data show CDR1 as LGHNA and CDR2 as YSLEER. The CDR3 is made up of 14 amino acids. Germline trimming cut 8 bases from V and 6 bases from J; bases unmatched to any gene: 12. Here the CDR3 DNA reads TGCGCCAGCTCCACTTCCCAGGGGGGCGCTGAAGCTTTCTTT. It codes for CASSTSQGGAEAFF.

V gene TRBV18 combines with J gene TRBJ2-3; D might be TRBD2 (6 bases). The CDR3 totals 16 residues. Germline assignment: CDR1 KGHSH and CDR2 LQKENI. V was cut by 3 bases and J by 3 bases, with 16 bases left in between. In DNA, the CDR3 is TGTGCCAGCTCACCCCAAGGAGGGGCACGAACAGATACGCAGTATTTT. Protein product: CASSPQGGARTDTQYF. Based on the CDR3 plus reference TRBV18 and TRBJ2-3, the full variable domain is NAGVMQNPRHLVRRRGQEARLRCSPMKGHSHVYWYRQLPEEGLKFMVYLQKENIIDESGMPKERFSAEFPKEGPSILRIQQVVRGDSAAYFCASSPQGGARTDTQYFGPGTRLTVL.

The rearrangement uses TRBV7-2 and TRBJ1-6, with D maybe TRBD1 (6 bases). Trimming took off 4 bases at V and 7 bases at J, with 11 bases between the two ends. The germline CDR1 and CDR2 sequences are SGHTA and FQGNSA. CDR3 length: 14 amino acids. The CDR3 nucleotides are TGTGCCAGCAGCTATGGGACATGGAATTCACCCCTCCACTTT. Translated, it gives CASSYGTWNSPLHF. The full variable domain, completed using reference TRBV7-2 and TRBJ1-6, is GAGVSQSPSNKVTEKGKDVELRCDPISGHTALYWYRQSLGQGLEFLIYFQGNSAPDKSGLPSDRFSAERTGGSVSTLTIQRTQQEDSAVYLCASSYGTWNSPLHFGNGTRLTVT.

This sequence joins TRBV2 and TRBJ1-5; D may be TRBD1 (5 bases). Per germline, CDR1 SNHLY and CDR2 FYNNEI. The CDR3 sequence is 14 residues long. V was clipped by 1 base and J by 6 bases, with 10 bases between them. The DNA of the CDR3 is TGTGCCAGCAGTGAAGTAGGCAGGGCTCAGCCCCAGCATTTT. This encodes CASSEVGRAQPQHF.

The rearrangement joins TRBV2 to TRBJ2-3, with D perhaps TRBD1 (5 bases). Trimming cost V 8 bases and J 6 bases, with 12 bases left between them. This CDR3 region has 12 residues. Germline values: CDR1 SNHLY, CDR2 FYNNEI. The CDR3 bases are TGTGCCAGCTCACAGGACCGGGATACGCAGTATTTT. Amino acid sequence: CASSQDRDTQYF.

The genes are TRBV18 and TRBJ2-7; TRBD2 matches at 13 bases. V lost 6 bases and J lost 4; bases outside the gene matches: 6. This CDR3 contains 15 residues. CDR1 and CDR2 from the germline V gene are KGHSH and LQKENI. CDR3 sequence reads: CASSPGGLAGYEQYF. In DNA, the CDR3 is TGTGCCAGCTCCCCAGGGGGACTAGCGGGATACGAGCAGTACTTC.

J is TRBJ2-7 and V is TRBV7-9; 13 nucleotides agree with TRBD2. Germline CDR1 is SEHNR and CDR2 is FQNEAQ (reference sequence). The CDR3 has 17 amino acids. V shed 5 bases and J 7 bases; nucleotides not matched to a gene: 14. CDR3 in amino acids: CASSQSGLAGDLEEQYF. The CDR3, as DNA: TGTGCCAGCAGCCAAAGCGGACTAGCGGGAGACCTGGAAGAGCAGTACTTC.

The chain recombines TRBV7-8 with TRBJ2-7, with TRBD2 matching 11 bases. Germline V gene lookup returns CDR1 SGHVS and CDR2 FQNEAQ. Trimming removed 4 bases from V and 0 bases from J; junction bases left unmatched: 8. This CDR3 region has 17 residues. CDR3 DNA sequence: TGTGCCAGCAGCTATACGCTAGCGGGGGGCCTCTCCTACGAGCAGTACTTC. The encoded protein is CASSYTLAGGLSYEQYF.

The rearrangement links TRBV4-2 to TRBJ1-1; a weak D match, TRBD1 (6 bases). V lost 5 bases and J 0 bases, leaving 13 bases between the germline ends. Germline loops: CDR1 LGHNA, CDR2 YNFKEQ. This CDR3 is built from 15 residues. The CDR3 loop is CASSSSQGLNTEAFF. The CDR3 DNA follows: TGTGCCAGCAGCAGTAGCCAGGGGTTGAACACTGAAGCTTTCTTT.

The chain combines TRBV7-2 with TRBJ1-3; D call uncertain. Germline assignment: CDR1 SGHTA and CDR2 FQGNSA. The germline V and J ends were trimmed by 1 base and 0 bases, with 7 bases remaining between them. CDR3 length equals 15 residues. CDR3 sequence: CASSLVGSSGNTIYF. For the CDR3, the DNA is TGTGCCAGCAGCTTAGTTGGGAGCTCTGGAAACACCATATATTTT. Full variable domain (remainder filled in from reference TRBV7-2 and TRBJ1-3): GAGVSQSPSNKVTEKGKDVELRCDPISGHTALYWYRQSLGQGLEFLIYFQGNSAPDKSGLPSDRFSAERTGGSVSTLTIQRTQQEDSAVYLCASSLVGSSGNTIYFGEGSWLTVV.

This clone was recorded once. The chain links TRBV4-3 to TRBJ2-3; 8 bases are a match to TRBD2. CDR3 length equals 21 residues. Germline V gene data show CDR1 as LGHNA and CDR2 as YSLEER. J gave up 3 bases and V 4 bases, and 24 bases lay outside the gene matches. The CDR3, as DNA: TGCGCCAGCAGCCCCGATAAGGTATTTCGGGGGGGCCGAGGGAGAACAGATACGCAGTATTTT. Protein: CASSPDKVFRGGRGRTDTQYF.

As regards this clone: The same CDR3 arises from other DNA sequences in this sample as well. This chain connects TRBV5-1 to TRBJ2-6, with D perhaps TRBD1 (6 bases). The CDR3 spans 18 residues. Germline V gene lookup returns CDR1 SGHRS and CDR2 YFSETQ. V shed 0 bases and J shed 0 bases, with 13 bases lying between them. Here the CDR3 DNA reads TGCGCCAGCAGCTTGGTCACAGGGCCGAGCTCTGGGGCCAACGTCCTGACTTTC. Its protein is CASSLVTGPSSGANVLTF. The full variable domain, completed using reference TRBV5-1 and TRBJ2-6, is KAGVTQTPRYLIKTRGQQVTLSCSPISGHRSVSWYQQTPGQGLQFLFEYFSETQRNKGNFPGRFSGRQFSNSRSEMNVSTLELGDSALYLCASSLVTGPSSGANVLTFGAGSRLTVL.

The chain recombines TRBV4-3 with TRBJ2-2; TRBD1 matches 8 bases. The CDR3 sequence is 16 residues long. Germline V CDR1 and CDR2: LGHNA, YSLEER. V trimming: 3 bases; J trimming: 1 base; junction bases outside the gene matches: 4. The CDR3 spells CASSHSGGRNTGELFF. The CDR3, as DNA: TGCGCCAGCAGCCACTCAGGGGGCAGGAACACCGGGGAGCTGTTTTTT.

This chain links TRBV7-2 with TRBJ1-2; D unresolved. Trimming left V 5 bases short and J 8 bases short, with 18 bases between. The CDR3 runs to 14 residues. Germline assignment: CDR1 SGHTA and CDR2 FQGNSA. The CDR3 bases are TGTGCCAGCAGCCGCACAACGTTAGAGGGAGGCTACACCTTC. It is translated as CASSRTTLEGGYTF.

The chain joins TRBV2 to TRBJ2-2, with a weak D call TRBD1 (6 bases). The CDR3 is made up of 15 amino acids. V was cut by 7 bases and J by 0 bases, with 12 bases left in between. CDR1 SNHLY and CDR2 FYNNEI come from the germline V gene. The chain's CDR3 is CASTPTGSNTGELFF. The CDR3 DNA is TGTGCCAGCACCCCGACAGGTTCGAACACCGGGGAGCTGTTTTTT.

V is TRBV9 and J is TRBJ1-3, with 7 bases identical to TRBD1. V shed 0 bases and J 0 bases; nucleotides not matched to a gene: 9. This CDR3 is 18 amino acids long. CDR1 and CDR2 from the germline V gene are SGDLS and YYNGEE. CDR3 nucleotides: TGTGCCAGCAGCGTAGCTACGAGGGGGCGCTTCTCTGGAAACACCATATATTTT. Translated: CASSVATRGRFSGNTIYF.

CDR3 sequence: CASSPRQGETQYF. The CDR3 nucleotides read TGTGCCAGCAGTCCCCGACAGGGAGAGACCCAGTACTTC. The chain joins TRBV6-1 to TRBJ2-5; 7 bases are a match to TRBD1. From germline, CDR1 is MNHNS and CDR2 SASEGT. CDR3 length: 13 residues. Trimming at V came to 5 bases and at J to 4 bases, leaving 4 bases not matched to a gene.

This sequence joins TRBV4-2 and TRBJ2-1; 7 bases line up with TRBD2. With 0 bases clipped from V and 2 bases from J, the junction kept 10 bases outside the gene matches. The CDR3 runs to 18 residues. Germline loops: CDR1 LGHNA, CDR2 YNFKEQ. The CDR3 here is CASSQEGEGSAPYNEQFF. The CDR3 nucleotides are TGTGCCAGCAGCCAAGAAGGGGAGGGATCAGCTCCCTACAATGAGCAGTTCTTC.

This chain joins TRBV5-1 and TRBJ2-2; 8 bases agree with TRBD2. The germline V gene encodes CDR1 SGHRS and CDR2 YFSETQ. The CDR3 extends over 15 amino acids. Unmatched junction bases numbered 6, after V lost 5 bases and J lost 3 bases. CDR3 coding DNA: TGCGCCAGCAGGCGGGGACTAGAGGACACCGGGGAGCTGTTTTTT. Protein sequence: CASRRGLEDTGELFF.

V is TRBV28 and J is TRBJ1-1, with D unclear. Trimming took off 2 bases at V and 0 bases at J, with 7 bases between the two ends. CDR1 MDHEN and CDR2 SYDVKM come from the germline V gene. There are 14 residues in the CDR3. For the CDR3, the DNA is TGTGCCAGCAGTTTAATTAGCATGAACACTGAAGCTTTCTTT. Translated, it gives CASSLISMNTEAFF.

The genes are TRBV10-3 and TRBJ1-2, with 9 positions matching TRBD1. V was pared by 3 bases and J by 5 bases, with 4 bases of the junction left unmatched. Per the germline V gene, CDR1 is ENHRY and CDR2 is SYGVKD. The CDR3 loop spans 14 amino acids. This CDR3 reads CAISDFGTGYGYTF. The DNA for the CDR3 is TGTGCCATCAGTGACTTCGGGACAGGGTATGGCTACACCTTC.

The J gene is TRBJ2-7, the V gene TRBV19; 8 nucleotides line up with TRBD1. This CDR3 region has 14 residues. The germline V gene encodes CDR1 LNHDA and CDR2 SQIVND (reference sequence). With V trimmed by 4 bases and J by 2 bases, 4 bases remained unmatched. CDR3 bases: TGTGCCAGTAGTACAGGACAGGGCCCCTACGAGCAGTACTTC. Its protein is CASSTGQGPYEQYF.

This chain joins TRBV4-3 and TRBJ2-1, with 7 bases that match TRBD1. Trimming cost V 4 bases and J 2 bases; bases outside gene matches: 5. The V gene's germline CDR1 is LGHNA and CDR2 YSLEER. The CDR3 covers 15 residues. The CDR3 sequence is CASSRQGSPYNEQFF. The CDR3 nucleotides are TGCGCCAGCAGCCGACAGGGTAGCCCCTACAATGAGCAGTTCTTC.